The 30 T cell receptor beta chains below were found in one sample sequenced in a study of blood T cell repertoires in COVID-19. The protocol was immunoSEQ multiplex PCR, while the TCRdb copy is restricted to in-frame clones and leaves out a portion. The table lists tens of thousands of clones, about 86% of them singletons. The sequencing input was peripheral blood. The receptors were sampled from a man aged 60-69 years with acute or convalescent COVID-19.

The rearrangement uses TRBV13 and TRBJ1-1; possible D gene TRBD1, 6 bases. This CDR3 has 14 residues. Trimming cost V 2 bases and J 4 bases, with 11 bases left between them. CDR1 is PRHDT and CDR2 is FYEKMQ in the germline V gene (reference sequence). The CDR3 nucleotides read TGTGCCAGCAGCTTAATACTAGGGGGCACTGAAGCTTTCTTT. Residues: CASSLILGGTEAFF.

This clone was observed a few times. The chain couples TRBV3-1 (or the pseudogene TRBV3-2) to TRBJ1-4; TRBD1 is a possible D gene (5 bases). V shed 6 bases and J shed 10 bases, with 12 bases lying between them. The CDR3 runs 12 residues. CDR1 and CDR2 from the germline V gene are LGHDT and YNNKEL (reference sequence). CDR3 in amino acids: CASRSGGAKLFF. The CDR3 DNA reads TGTGCCAGCAGGAGCGGGGGTGCAAAACTGTTTTTT.

The CDR3 is CASSAQLSHSYEQYF. CDR3 nucleotides: TGTGCCAGTAGTGCACAGCTGTCCCACTCCTACGAGCAGTACTTC. The chain carries TRBV19 and TRBJ2-7; D not certain. Germline V gives CDR1 LNHDA, CDR2 SQIVND (reference sequence). The ends were cut back, 5 bases at V and 0 bases at J, with 14 bases in the middle. The CDR3 length is 15 residues.

CDR3 sequence: CASSLRQGFENEQFF. CDR3 coding DNA: TGTGCCAGCAGCTTGAGGCAGGGTTTTGAGAATGAGCAGTTCTTC. The V gene is TRBV11-3, the J gene TRBJ2-1, with D maybe TRBD1 (5 bases). From germline, CDR1 is SGHNT and CDR2 YENEEA. V lost 3 bases to trimming and J lost 7 bases, with 16 bases between them. The CDR3 is made up of 15 amino acids.

This chain uses TRBV4-1 with TRBJ1-1; D uncertain. The CDR3 runs 16 residues. Deletions cut 5 bases from V and 1 base from J, with 17 bases between. Germline CDR1 MGHRA, CDR2 YSYEKL. CDR3 region: CASSSGKQYRNTEAFF. Here the CDR3 DNA reads TGCGCCAGCAGCTCTGGAAAGCAATACAGGAACACTGAAGCTTTCTTT.

The V call is TRBV19, the J call TRBJ2-3; TRBD1 agrees at 10 bases. The germline CDR1 and CDR2 sequences are LNHDA and SQIVND (reference sequence). This CDR3 is 16 amino acids long. Trimming removed 4 bases from V and 3 bases from J; junction bases left unmatched: 7. CDR3 amino acids: CASSTPGQGWTDTQYF. CDR3 DNA sequence: TGTGCCAGTAGTACCCCGGGACAGGGGTGGACAGATACGCAGTATTTT.

This chain links TRBV11-3 with TRBJ2-2, with a weak D call TRBD1 (5 bases). This CDR3 comprises 18 residues. CDR1 is SGHNT, CDR2 YENEEA, per germline. Trimming removed 1 base at V and 0 bases at J, with 15 bases between. The CDR3 region is CASSLGVWGGANTGELFF. The CDR3 coding sequence is TGTGCCAGCAGCTTAGGTGTTTGGGGCGGAGCGAACACCGGGGAGCTGTTTTTT.

The chain uses TRBV30 and TRBJ2-3; D unresolved. The CDR3 extends over 11 amino acids. CDR1 GTSNPN and CDR2 SVGIG come from the germline V gene (reference sequence). The V end lost 5 bases, the J end lost 3 bases, and 6 bases lay between the germline ends. The CDR3 is CAWGQTDTQYF. Here the CDR3 DNA reads TGTGCCTGGGGCCAAACAGATACGCAGTATTTT.

In nucleotides, the CDR3 is TGTGCCAGCAGACTCCCCGGGTGGAATGAGCAGTTCTTC. As protein: CASRLPGWNEQFF. This chain uses TRBV6-5 with TRBJ2-1; D unresolved. The V end lost 6 bases, the J end lost 7 bases, and 13 bases lay between the germline ends. CDR1 is MNHEY, CDR2 SVGAGI, per germline. This CDR3 is 13 amino acids long.

The chain has TRBV27 and TRBJ2-3; 12 bases agree with TRBD2. V shed 5 bases and J 2 bases; nucleotides not matched to a gene: 5. The CDR3 is made up of 16 amino acids. Germline-derived CDR1 and CDR2 are MNHEY and SMNVEV (reference sequence). CDR3 DNA: TGTGCCAGCAGTCTTGGGACTAGCGGGCCCACAGATACGCAGTATTTT. This translates into CASSLGTSGPTDTQYF.

This clone has a single count. The chain recombines TRBV7-6 with TRBJ1-3; D gene unclear. Germline lookup yields CDR1 SGHVS and CDR2 FNYEAQ. The germline V and J ends were trimmed by 1 base and 6 bases, with 7 bases remaining between them. The CDR3 is 13 residues long. CDR3 nucleotides: TGTGCCAGCAGCTTAGGTCCGGTAAACACCATATATTTT. Amino acid sequence: CASSLGPVNTIYF.

The rearrangement uses TRBV19 and TRBJ2-3; TRBD2 aligns across 11 bases. V shed 3 bases, J shed 6 bases, and the junction held 5 bases outside the gene matches. Germline-derived CDR1 and CDR2 are LNHDA and SQIVND (reference sequence). CDR3 length: 15 amino acids. CDR3 residues: CASSIRLAGLDTQYF. In nucleotides, the CDR3 is TGTGCCAGTAGTATCAGACTAGCGGGGTTGGATACGCAGTATTTT.

In this sample, this clone turned up once. The chain links TRBV7-8 to TRBJ2-7; 7 bases are a match to TRBD1. V dropped 1 base and J dropped 7; count of bases not matched to a gene: 10. Germline V gives CDR1 SGHVS, CDR2 FQNEAQ. This CDR3 spans 15 amino acids. Written as DNA, the CDR3 is TGTGCCAGCAGCTTAGTTGCAGGGGGATCTTTGGAGCAGTACTTC. This codes for CASSLVAGGSLEQYF.

This chain joins TRBV7-9 and TRBJ2-7, with TRBD2 as a possible D gene (6 bases). Germline V gene lookup returns CDR1 SEHNR and CDR2 FQNEAQ (reference sequence). Trimming cost V 7 bases and J 2 bases, with 15 bases left between them. CDR3 length: 14 residues. CDR3 sequence (DNA): TGTGCCAGCACCAAAAGCGGGCTTACCTACGAGCAGTACTTC. This translates into CASTKSGLTYEQYF.

The gene calls are TRBV19 and TRBJ1-1; maybe TRBD1 (5 bases). The CDR3 extends over 16 amino acids. The V end lost 6 bases, the J end lost 5 bases, and 22 bases lay between the germline ends. Germline V lookup: CDR1 LNHDA, CDR2 SQIVND (reference sequence). CDR3 region: CASSRLSGLVGTEAFF. CDR3 coding DNA: TGTGCCAGTAGCCGCCTATCAGGGCTGGTTGGTACTGAAGCTTTCTTT.

The CDR3 loop reads CASSVDPRVAGELFF. The DNA of the CDR3 is TGTGCCAGCAGCGTAGATCCCAGGGTCGCCGGGGAGCTGTTTTTT. This sequence joins TRBV9 and TRBJ2-2; D is possibly TRBD1 (5 bases). V was trimmed by 0 bases and J by 6 bases, leaving 12 bases between them. CDR1 and CDR2 (germline): SGDLS, YYNGEE. The CDR3 contains 15 residues.

The J gene is TRBJ2-1, the V gene TRBV20-1; 13 nucleotides agree with TRBD2. Germline CDR1 DFQATT, CDR2 SNEGSKA (reference sequence). V shed 5 bases, J shed 9 bases, and the junction held 7 bases outside the gene matches. The CDR3 covers 14 residues. The CDR3: CSAGGLAGDSEQFF. The CDR3 bases are TGCAGTGCTGGTGGACTAGCGGGGGATTCTGAGCAGTTCTTC.

The V call is TRBV7-9, the J call TRBJ1-1; no firm D call. Germline V lookup: CDR1 SEHNR, CDR2 FQNEAQ (reference sequence). The CDR3 length is 13 residues. Between the trimmed V and J ends, which lost 8 bases and 1 base, there was a span of 11 bases. The CDR3 spells CASDKVGNTEAFF. The CDR3 DNA follows: TGTGCCAGCGACAAGGTCGGGAACACTGAAGCTTTCTTT.

The chain joins TRBV12-3 or TRBV12-4 to TRBJ1-6; D is possibly TRBD1 (6 bases). V was cut by 5 bases and J by 10 bases, with 12 bases left in between. The CDR3 extends over 13 amino acids. CDR3 region: CASSGGQSSPLHF. CDR3 nucleotide sequence: TGTGCCAGCAGTGGCGGACAGTCGTCACCCCTCCACTTT.

V usage is TRBV7-7 and J usage is TRBJ1-1; no definite D call. With 5 bases removed from V and 4 bases from J, the gap between germline ends came to 17 bases. The CDR3 is 15 amino acids. Per the germline V gene, CDR1 is SSHAT and CDR2 is FNYEAQ (reference sequence). The CDR3 nucleotides are TGTGCCAGCAGCCCCCTCCAGCAGTCTAGCACTGAAGCTTTCTTT. Translation: CASSPLQQSSTEAFF.

In its sample, this clone was seen once. The gene calls are TRBV5-4 and TRBJ1-2, with 7 bases aligning to TRBD1. The trim removed 4 bases at V and 4 bases at J, leaving 10 bases unmatched. CDR1 is SGHNT and CDR2 is YYREEE in the germline V gene (reference sequence). This CDR3 comprises 15 residues. CDR3 sequence: CASSGARDRFYGYTF. The DNA of the CDR3 is TGTGCCAGCAGCGGAGCTAGGGACAGATTCTATGGCTACACCTTC.

This chain uses TRBV10-3 with TRBJ1-1; tentatively, D is TRBD1 (5 bases). The germline gives CDR1 ENHRY, CDR2 SYGVKD. This CDR3 region has 13 residues. The V end lost 10 bases, the J end lost 0 bases, and 12 bases lay between the germline ends. CDR3 sequence reads: CASGTFMNTEAFF. The CDR3, as DNA: TGTGCCAGCGGGACTTTCATGAACACTGAAGCTTTCTTT.

This chain joins TRBV30 and TRBJ2-3, with 7 bases identical to TRBD1. The V segment lost 4 bases and the J segment 2 bases; nucleotides outside the gene matches: 9. Germline V gene sequence: CDR1 GTSNPN, CDR2 SVGIG (reference sequence). This CDR3 has 15 amino acids. CDR3 loop: CAWTRTGVLTDTQYF. The CDR3, as DNA: TGTGCCTGGACTAGAACAGGGGTCCTCACAGATACGCAGTATTTT.

This sequence joins TRBV6-5 and TRBJ1-4, with D tentatively TRBD1 (6 bases). The CDR3 extends over 15 amino acids. Germline V gives CDR1 MNHEY, CDR2 SVGAGI. Trimming took off 0 bases at V and 6 bases at J, with 11 bases between the two ends. Here the CDR3 reads CASSYSGRGDEKLFF. The DNA of the CDR3 is TGTGCCAGCAGTTACTCTGGGAGGGGGGATGAAAAACTGTTTTTT.

The chain combines TRBV11-2 with TRBJ1-2; D is unclear. Trimming shortened V by 2 bases and J by 8 bases, and 6 bases separated the two germline ends. Germline CDR1 is SGHAT and CDR2 is FQNNGV. The CDR3 is made up of 11 amino acids. The CDR3 nucleotides read TGTGCCAGCAGCTTATTAGTAGGCTACACCTTC. Translated: CASSLLVGYTF.

The V gene is TRBV5-1, the J gene TRBJ1-4, with D tentatively TRBD1 (5 bases). V was pared by 0 bases and J by 4 bases, with 10 bases between. The CDR3 length is 15 residues. Germline CDR1 is SGHRS and CDR2 is YFSETQ. The CDR3 sequence is CASSLEGPINEKLFF. DNA for the CDR3: TGCGCCAGCAGCTTGGAGGGGCCAATTAATGAAAAACTGTTTTTT.

The CDR3: CASSLDQNTEAFF. DNA for the CDR3: TGTGCCAGCAGCTTAGACCAGAACACTGAAGCTTTCTTT. The chain is built from TRBV11-3 and TRBJ1-1; D not resolved. The CDR3 spans 13 residues. The germline CDR1 and CDR2 sequences are SGHNT and YENEEA. V was clipped by 0 bases and J by 1 base, with 3 bases between them.

This clone occurred once. The chain combines TRBV30 with TRBJ1-2, with TRBD1 matching 7 bases. Per the germline V gene, CDR1 is GTSNPN and CDR2 is SVGIG (reference sequence). With V trimmed by 5 bases and J by 0 bases, 3 bases remained unmatched. The CDR3 spans 13 residues. In DNA form, the CDR3 reads TGTGCCTGGCAAGGACAGGCTAACTATGGCTACACCTTC. This gives the protein CAWQGQANYGYTF.

A few counts support this clone. The chain recombines TRBV12-3 or TRBV12-4 with TRBJ1-1; D gene uncertain. V gave up 7 bases and J gave up 4 bases, with 13 bases separating them. This CDR3 comprises 13 residues. CDR3 DNA: TGTGCCAGCAAACGGGTGGCGAGCACTGAAGCTTTCTTT. Its protein product is CASKRVASTEAFF.

The chain is built from TRBV29-1 and TRBJ1-1; possibly TRBD1 for D (5 bases). Trimming shortened V by 6 bases and J by 1 base, and 9 bases separated the two germline ends. In germline, CDR1 is SQVTM, CDR2 ANQGSEA. This CDR3 comprises 12 residues. CDR3 sequence (DNA): TGCAGCGTGAAAAGGGGGAACACTGAAGCTTTCTTT. This codes for CSVKRGNTEAFF.